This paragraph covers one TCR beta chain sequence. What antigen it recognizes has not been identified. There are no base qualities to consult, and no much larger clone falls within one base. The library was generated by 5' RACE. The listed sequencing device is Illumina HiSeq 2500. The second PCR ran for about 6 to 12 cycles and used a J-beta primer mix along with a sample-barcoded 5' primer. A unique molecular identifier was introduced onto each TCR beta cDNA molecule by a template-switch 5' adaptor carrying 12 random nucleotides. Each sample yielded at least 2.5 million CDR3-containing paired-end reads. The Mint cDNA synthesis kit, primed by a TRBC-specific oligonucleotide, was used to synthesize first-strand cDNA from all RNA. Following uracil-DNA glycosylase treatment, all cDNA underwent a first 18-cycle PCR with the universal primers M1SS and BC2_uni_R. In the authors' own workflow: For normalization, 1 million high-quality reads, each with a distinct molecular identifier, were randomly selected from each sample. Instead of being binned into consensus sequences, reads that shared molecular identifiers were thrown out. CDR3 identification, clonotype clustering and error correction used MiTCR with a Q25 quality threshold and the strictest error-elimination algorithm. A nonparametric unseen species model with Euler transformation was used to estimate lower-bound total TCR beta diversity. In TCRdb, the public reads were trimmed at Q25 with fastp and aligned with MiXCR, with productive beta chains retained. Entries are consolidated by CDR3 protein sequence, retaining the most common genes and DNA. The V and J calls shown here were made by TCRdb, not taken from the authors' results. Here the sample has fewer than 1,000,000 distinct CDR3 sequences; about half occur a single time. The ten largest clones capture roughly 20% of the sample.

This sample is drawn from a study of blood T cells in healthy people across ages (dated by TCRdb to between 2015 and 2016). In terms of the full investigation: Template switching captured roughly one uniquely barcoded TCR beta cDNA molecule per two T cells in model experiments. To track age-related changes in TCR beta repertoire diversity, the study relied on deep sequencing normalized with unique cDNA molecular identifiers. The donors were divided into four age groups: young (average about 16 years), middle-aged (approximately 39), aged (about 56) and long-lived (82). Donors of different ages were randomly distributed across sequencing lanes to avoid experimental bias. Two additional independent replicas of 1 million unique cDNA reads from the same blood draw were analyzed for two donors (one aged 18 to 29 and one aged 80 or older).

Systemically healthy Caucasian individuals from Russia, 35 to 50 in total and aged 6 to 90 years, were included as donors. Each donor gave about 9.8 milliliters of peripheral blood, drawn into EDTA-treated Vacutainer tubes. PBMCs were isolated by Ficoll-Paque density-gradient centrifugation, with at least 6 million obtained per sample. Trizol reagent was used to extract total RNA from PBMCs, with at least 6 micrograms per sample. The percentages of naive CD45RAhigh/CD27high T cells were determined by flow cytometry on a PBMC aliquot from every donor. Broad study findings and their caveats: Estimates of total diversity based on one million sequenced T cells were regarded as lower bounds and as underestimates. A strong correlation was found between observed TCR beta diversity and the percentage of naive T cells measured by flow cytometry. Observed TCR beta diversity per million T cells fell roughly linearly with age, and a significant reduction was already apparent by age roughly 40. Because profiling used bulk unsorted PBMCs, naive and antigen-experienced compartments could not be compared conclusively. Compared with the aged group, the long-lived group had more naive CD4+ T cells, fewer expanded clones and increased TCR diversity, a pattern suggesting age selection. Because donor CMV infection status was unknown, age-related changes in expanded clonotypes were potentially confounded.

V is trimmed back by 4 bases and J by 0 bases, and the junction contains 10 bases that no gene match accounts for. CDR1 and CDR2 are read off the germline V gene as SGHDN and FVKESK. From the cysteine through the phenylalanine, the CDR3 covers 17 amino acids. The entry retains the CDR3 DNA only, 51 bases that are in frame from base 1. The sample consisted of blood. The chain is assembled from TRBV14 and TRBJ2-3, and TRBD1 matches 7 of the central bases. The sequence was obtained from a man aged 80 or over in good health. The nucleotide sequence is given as TGTGCCAGCAGCCTCGGGACAGACGCTTATAGCACAGATACGCAGTATTTT. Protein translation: CASSLGTDAYSTDTQYF.